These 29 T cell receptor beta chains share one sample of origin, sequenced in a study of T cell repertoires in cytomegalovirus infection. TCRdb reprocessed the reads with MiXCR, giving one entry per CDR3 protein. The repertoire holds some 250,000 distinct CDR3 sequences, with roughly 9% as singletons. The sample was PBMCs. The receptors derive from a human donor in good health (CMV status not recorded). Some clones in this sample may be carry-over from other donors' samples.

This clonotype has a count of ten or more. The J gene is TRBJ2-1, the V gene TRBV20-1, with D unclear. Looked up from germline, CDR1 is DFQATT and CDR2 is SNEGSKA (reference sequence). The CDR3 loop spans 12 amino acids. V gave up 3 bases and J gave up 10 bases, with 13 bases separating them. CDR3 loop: CSASWQAGEQFF. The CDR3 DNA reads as TGCAGTGCTAGTTGGCAGGCCGGGGAGCAGTTCTTC.

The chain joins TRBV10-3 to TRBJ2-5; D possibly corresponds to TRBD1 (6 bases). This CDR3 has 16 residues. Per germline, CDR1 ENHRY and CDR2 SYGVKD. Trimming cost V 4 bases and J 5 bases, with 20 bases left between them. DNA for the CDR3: TGTGCCATCAGTGCTGGGGCACTTACAGGGTTGGAGACCCAGTACTTC. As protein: CAISAGALTGLETQYF.

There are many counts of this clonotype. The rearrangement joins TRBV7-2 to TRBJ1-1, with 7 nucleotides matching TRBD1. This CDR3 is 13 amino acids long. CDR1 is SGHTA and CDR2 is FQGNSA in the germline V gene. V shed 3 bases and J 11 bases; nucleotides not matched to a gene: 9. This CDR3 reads CASSFERGRPAFF. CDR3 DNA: TGTGCCAGCAGCTTTGAAAGGGGGCGACCGGCTTTCTTT.

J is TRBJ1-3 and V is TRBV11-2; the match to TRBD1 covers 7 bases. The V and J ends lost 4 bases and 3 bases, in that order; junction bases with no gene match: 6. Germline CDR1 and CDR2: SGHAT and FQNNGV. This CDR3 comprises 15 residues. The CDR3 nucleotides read TGTGCCAGCAGCTACCGCGGGACAGTTGGAAACACCATATATTTT. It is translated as CASSYRGTVGNTIYF.

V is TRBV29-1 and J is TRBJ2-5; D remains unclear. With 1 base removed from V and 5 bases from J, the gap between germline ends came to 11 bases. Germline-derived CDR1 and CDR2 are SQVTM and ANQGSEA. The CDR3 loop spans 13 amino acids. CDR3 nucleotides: TGCAGCGTTGAAGTTCCCCCCCAGGAGACCCAGTACTTC. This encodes CSVEVPPQETQYF. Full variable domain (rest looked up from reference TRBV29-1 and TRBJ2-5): SAVISQKPSRDICQRGTSLTIQCQVDSQVTMMFWYRQQPGQSLTLIATANQGSEATYESGFVIDKFPISRPNLTFSTLTVSNMSPEDSSIYLCSVEVPPQETQYFGPGTRLLVL.

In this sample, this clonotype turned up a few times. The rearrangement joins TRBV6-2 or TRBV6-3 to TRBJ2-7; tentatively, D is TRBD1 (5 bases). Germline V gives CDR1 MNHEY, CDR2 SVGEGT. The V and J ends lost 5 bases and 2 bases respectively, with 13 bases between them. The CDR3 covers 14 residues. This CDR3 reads CASSQQVSPYEQYF. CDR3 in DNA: TGTGCCAGCAGTCAACAGGTTTCCCCCTACGAGCAGTACTTC.

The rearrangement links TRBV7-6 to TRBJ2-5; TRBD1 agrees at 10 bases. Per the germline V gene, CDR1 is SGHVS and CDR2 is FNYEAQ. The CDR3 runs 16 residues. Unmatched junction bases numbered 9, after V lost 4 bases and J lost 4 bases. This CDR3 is CASSSRTRTGGETQYF. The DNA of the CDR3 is TGTGCCAGCAGCTCTAGGACGAGGACAGGGGGAGAGACCCAGTACTTC.

The CDR3: CSVAEGRDNTEAFF. The CDR3, as DNA: TGCAGCGTTGCGGAGGGCAGGGATAACACTGAAGCTTTCTTT. The chain uses TRBV29-1 and TRBJ1-1, with D possibly matching TRBD1 (5 bases). With 4 bases removed from V and 2 bases from J, the gap between germline ends came to 14 bases. Germline V CDR1 and CDR2: SQVTM, ANQGSEA. The CDR3 is 14 amino acids.

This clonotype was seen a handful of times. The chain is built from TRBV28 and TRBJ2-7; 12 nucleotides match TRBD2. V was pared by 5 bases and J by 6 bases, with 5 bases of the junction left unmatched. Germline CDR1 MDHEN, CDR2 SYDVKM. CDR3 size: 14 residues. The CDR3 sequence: CASSPGLAGSEQYF. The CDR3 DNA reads TGTGCCAGCAGTCCCGGACTAGCGGGATCCGAGCAGTACTTC.

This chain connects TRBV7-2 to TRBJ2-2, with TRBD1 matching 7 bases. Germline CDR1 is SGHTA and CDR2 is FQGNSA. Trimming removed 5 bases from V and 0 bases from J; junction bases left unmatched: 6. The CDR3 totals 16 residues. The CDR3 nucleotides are TGTGCCAGCAGCCCACAGGGGACCGCGAACACCGGGGAGCTGTTTTTT. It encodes CASSPQGTANTGELFF.

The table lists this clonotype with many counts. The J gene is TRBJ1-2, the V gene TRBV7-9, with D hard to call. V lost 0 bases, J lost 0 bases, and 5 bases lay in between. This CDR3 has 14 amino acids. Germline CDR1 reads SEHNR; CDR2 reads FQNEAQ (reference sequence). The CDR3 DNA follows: TGTGCCAGCAGCTTAGCGACGGCTAACTATGGCTACACCTTC. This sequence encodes CASSLATANYGYTF.

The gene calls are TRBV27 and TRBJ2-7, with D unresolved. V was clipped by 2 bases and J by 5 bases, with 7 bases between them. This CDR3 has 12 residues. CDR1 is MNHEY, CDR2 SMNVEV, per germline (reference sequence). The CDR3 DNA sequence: TGTGCCAGCAGTTTAAAGGGCCACGAGCAGTACTTC. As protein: CASSLKGHEQYF.

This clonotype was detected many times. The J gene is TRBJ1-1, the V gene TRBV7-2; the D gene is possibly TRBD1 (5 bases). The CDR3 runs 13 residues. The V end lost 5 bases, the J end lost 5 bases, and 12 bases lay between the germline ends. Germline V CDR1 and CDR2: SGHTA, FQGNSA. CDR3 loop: CASSRRWGTEAFF. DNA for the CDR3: TGTGCCAGCAGCCGCAGGTGGGGGACTGAAGCTTTCTTT.

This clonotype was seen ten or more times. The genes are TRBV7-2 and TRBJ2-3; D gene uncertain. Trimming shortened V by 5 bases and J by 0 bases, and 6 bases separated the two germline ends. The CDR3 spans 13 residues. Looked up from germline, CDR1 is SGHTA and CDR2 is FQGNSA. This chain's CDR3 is CASSSTSTDTQYF. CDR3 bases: TGTGCCAGCAGCAGTACTAGCACAGATACGCAGTATTTT.

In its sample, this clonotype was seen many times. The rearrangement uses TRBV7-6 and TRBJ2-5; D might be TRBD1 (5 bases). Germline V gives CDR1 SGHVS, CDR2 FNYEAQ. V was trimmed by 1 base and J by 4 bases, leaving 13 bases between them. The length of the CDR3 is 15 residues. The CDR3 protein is CASSLEGYSVETQYF. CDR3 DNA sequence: TGTGCCAGCAGCTTAGAGGGGTACAGCGTAGAGACCCAGTACTTC.

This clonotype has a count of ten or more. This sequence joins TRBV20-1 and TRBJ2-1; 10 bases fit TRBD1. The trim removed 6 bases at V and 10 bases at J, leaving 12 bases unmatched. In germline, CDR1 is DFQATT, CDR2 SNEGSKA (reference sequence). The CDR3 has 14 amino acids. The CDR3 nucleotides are TGCAGTGCGAAACCGGGACAGGGGCTCAGCGAGCAGTTCTTC. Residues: CSAKPGQGLSEQFF.

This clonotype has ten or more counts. The chain's CDR3 is CAWSVNRVESPLHF. In DNA, the CDR3 is TGTGCCTGGAGTGTGAACAGGGTAGAGTCACCCCTCCACTTT. The rearrangement joins TRBV30 to TRBJ1-6, with D tentatively TRBD1 (6 bases). The CDR3 is 14 amino acids. In germline, CDR1 is GTSNPN, CDR2 SVGIG (reference sequence). The V end was cut by 0 bases, the J end by 10 bases, with 13 bases between.

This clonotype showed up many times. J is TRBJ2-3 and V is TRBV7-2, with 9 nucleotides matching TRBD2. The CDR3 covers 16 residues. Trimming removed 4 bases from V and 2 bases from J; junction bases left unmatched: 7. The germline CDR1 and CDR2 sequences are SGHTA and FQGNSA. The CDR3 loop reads CASSSRLAAPTDTQYF. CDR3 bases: TGTGCCAGCAGCTCCCGACTAGCGGCCCCCACAGATACGCAGTATTTT.

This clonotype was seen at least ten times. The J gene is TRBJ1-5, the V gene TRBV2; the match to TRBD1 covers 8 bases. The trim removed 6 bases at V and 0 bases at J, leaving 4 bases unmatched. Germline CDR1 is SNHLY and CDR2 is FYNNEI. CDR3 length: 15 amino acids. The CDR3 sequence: CASRGTGLSNQPQHF. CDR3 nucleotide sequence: TGTGCCAGCAGGGGGACAGGTCTTAGCAATCAGCCCCAGCATTTT.

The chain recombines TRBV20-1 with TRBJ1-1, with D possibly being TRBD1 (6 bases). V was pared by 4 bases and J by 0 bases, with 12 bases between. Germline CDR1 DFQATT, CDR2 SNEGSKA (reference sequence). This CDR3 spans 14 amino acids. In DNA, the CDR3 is TGCAGTGCTACAAGGGGGGGTATGAACACTGAAGCTTTCTTT. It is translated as CSATRGGMNTEAFF.

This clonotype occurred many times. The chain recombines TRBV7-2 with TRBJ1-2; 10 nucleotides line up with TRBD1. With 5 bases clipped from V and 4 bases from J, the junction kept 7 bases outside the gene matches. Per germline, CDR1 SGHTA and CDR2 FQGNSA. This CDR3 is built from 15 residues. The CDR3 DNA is TGTGCCAGCAGCCCATTCGGACAGGGGGTCTATGGCTACACCTTC. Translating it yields CASSPFGQGVYGYTF.

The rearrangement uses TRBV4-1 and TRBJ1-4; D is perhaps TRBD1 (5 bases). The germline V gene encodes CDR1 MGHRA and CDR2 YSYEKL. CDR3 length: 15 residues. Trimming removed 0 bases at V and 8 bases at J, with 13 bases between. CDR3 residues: CASSQDPVGVEKLFF. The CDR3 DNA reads TGCGCCAGCAGCCAAGATCCGGTGGGGGTGGAAAAACTGTTTTTT.

This chain's CDR3 is CSARDRQTQYF. CDR3 bases: TGCAGTGCTAGAGATAGGCAGACCCAGTACTTC. V is TRBV20-1 and J is TRBJ2-5; D not resolved. Germline loops: CDR1 DFQATT, CDR2 SNEGSKA (reference sequence). This CDR3 comprises 11 residues. Trimming stripped 0 bases from V and 6 bases from J, with 5 bases between.

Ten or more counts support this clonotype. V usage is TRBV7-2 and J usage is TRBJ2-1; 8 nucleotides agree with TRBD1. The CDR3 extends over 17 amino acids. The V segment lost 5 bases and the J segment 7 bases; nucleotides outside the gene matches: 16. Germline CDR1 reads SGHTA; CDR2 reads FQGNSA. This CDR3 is CASSTRTGQVLMNEQFF. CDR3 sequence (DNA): TGTGCCAGCAGCACTAGGACAGGGCAAGTGCTAATGAATGAGCAGTTCTTC.

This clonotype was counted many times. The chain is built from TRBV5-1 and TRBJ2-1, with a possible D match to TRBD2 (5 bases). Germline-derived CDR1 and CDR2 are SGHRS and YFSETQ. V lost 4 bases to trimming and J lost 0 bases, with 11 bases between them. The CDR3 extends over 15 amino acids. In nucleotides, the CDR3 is TGCGCCAGCAGCCGTAGACGGGACTCCTACAATGAGCAGTTCTTC. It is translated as CASSRRRDSYNEQFF.

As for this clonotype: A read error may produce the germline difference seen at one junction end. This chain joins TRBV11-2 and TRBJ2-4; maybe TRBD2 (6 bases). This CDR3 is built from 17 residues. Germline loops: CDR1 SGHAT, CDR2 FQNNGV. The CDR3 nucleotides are TGTGCCAGCAGCCTAGAGGAGGGGCGCGGGTCCAAAAACATTCAGTACTTC. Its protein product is CASSLEEGRGSKNIQYF.

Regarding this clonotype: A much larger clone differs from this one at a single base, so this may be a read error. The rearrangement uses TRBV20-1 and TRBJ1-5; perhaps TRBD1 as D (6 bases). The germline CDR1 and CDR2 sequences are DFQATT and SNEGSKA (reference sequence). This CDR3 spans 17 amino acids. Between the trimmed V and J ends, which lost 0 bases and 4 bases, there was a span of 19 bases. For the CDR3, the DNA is TGCAGTGCTAGAGATTCGGGGGGGCTGGGGGAAAATCAGCCCCAGCATTTT. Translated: CSARDSGGLGENQPQHF.

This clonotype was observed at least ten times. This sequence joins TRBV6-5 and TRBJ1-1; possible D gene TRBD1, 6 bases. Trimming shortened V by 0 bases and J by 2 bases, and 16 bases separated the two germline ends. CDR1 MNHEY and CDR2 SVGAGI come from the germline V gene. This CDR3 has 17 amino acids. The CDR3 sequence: CASSYSGHLSSNTEAFF. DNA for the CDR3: TGTGCCAGCAGTTACTCGGGACACCTCTCCTCAAACACTGAAGCTTTCTTT.

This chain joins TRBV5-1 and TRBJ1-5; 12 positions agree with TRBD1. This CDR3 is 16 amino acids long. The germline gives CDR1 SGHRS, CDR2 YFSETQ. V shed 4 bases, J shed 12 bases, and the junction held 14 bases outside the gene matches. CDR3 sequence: CASSPGQGARLRHQHF. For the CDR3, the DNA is TGCGCCAGCAGCCCGGGACAGGGGGCGAGGTTGCGACACCAGCATTTT. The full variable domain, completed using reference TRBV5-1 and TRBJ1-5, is KAGVTQTPRYLIKTRGQQVTLSCSPISGHRSVSWYQQTPGQGLQFLFEYFSETQRNKGNFPGRFSGRQFSNSRSEMNVSTLELGDSALYLCASSPGQGARLRHQHFGDGTRLSIL.